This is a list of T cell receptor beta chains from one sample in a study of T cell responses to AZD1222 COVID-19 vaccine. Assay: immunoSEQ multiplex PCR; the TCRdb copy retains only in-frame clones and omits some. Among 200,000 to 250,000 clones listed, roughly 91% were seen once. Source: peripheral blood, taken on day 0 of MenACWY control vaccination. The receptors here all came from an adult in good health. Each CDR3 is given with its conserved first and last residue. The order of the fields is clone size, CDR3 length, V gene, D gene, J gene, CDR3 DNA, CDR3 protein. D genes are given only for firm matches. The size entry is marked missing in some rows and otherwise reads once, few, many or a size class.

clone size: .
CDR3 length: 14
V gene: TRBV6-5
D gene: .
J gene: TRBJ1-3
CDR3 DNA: TGTGCCACCATGGACAGACACTCTGGAAACACCATATATTTT
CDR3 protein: CATMDRHSGNTIYF

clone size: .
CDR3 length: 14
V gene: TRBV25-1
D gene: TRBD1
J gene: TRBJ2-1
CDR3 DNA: TGTGCCAGCAGTGATTCCAGGGGGCTCAATGAGCAGTTCTTC
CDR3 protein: CASSDSRGLNEQFF

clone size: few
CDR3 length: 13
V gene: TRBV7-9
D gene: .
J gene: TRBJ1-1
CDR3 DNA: TGTGCCAGCAGCTTAGAGGGGAACACTGAAGCTTTCTTT
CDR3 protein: CASSLEGNTEAFF

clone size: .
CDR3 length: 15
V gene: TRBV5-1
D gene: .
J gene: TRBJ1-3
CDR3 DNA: TGCGCCAGCAGCTTGGCGGGTTACTCTGGAAACACCATATATTTT
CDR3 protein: CASSLAGYSGNTIYF

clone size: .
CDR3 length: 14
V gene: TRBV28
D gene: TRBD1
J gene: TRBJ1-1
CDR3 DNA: TGTGCCAGCAGTCACCAGGGACAGCGCACTGAAGCTTTCTTT
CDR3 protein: CASSHQGQRTEAFF

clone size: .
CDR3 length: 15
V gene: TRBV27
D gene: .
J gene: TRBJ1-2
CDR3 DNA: TGTGCCAGCAGTCCTACTGGGACACCTCCGCGGGGCTACACCTTC
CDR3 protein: CASSPTGTPPRGYTF

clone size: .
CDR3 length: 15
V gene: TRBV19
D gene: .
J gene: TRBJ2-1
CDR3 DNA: TGTGCCAGTAGTATAGGGGGGACCCTCTACAATGAGCAGTTCTTC
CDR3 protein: CASSIGGTLYNEQFF

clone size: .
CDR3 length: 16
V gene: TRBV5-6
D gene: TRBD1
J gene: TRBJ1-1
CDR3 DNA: TGTGCCAGCAGCTTCCGGGACAGGGTTGGGAACACTGAAGCTTTCTTT
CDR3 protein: CASSFRDRVGNTEAFF

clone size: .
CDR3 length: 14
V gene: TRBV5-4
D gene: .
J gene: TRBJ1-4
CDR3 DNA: TGTGCCAGCAGCTTAGGGCATAATAATGAAAAACTGTTTTTT
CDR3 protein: CASSLGHNNEKLFF

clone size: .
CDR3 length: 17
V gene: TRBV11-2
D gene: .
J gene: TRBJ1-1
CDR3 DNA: TGTGCCAGCAGCTTAGCCTGGATTCGGGACATGAACACTGAAGCTTTCTTT
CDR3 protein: CASSLAWIRDMNTEAFF

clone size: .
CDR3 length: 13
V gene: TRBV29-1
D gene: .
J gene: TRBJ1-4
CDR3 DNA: TGCAGCGCCACCGGGCCAAGATATGAAAAACTGTTTTTT
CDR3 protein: CSATGPRYEKLFF

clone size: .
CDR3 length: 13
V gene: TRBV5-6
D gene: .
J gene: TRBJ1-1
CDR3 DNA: TGTGCCAGCAGCAGACAGCCGAACACTGAAGCTTTCTTT
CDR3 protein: CASSRQPNTEAFF

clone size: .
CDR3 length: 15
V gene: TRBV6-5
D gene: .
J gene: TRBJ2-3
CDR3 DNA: TGTGCCAGCAGGCGGACTAGGGGGACTGGAGATACGCAGTATTTT
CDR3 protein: CASRRTRGTGDTQYF

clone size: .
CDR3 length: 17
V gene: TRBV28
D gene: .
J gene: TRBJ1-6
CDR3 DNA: TGTGCCAGCAGTTTAATTCAGGGGTCGTCCTATAATTCACCCCTCCACTTT
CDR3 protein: CASSLIQGSSYNSPLHF

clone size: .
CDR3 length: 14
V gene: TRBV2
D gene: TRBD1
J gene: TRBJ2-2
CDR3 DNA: TGTGCCAGCAGTCGGGACAGATACACCGGGGAGCTGTTTTTT
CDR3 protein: CASSRDRYTGELFF

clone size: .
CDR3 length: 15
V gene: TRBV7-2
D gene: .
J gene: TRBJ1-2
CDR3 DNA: TGTGCCAGCAGCTCCCGTCCTCCGGGGATTTATGGCTACACCTTC
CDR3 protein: CASSSRPPGIYGYTF

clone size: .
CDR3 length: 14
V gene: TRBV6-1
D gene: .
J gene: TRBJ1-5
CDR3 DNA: TGTGCCAGCAGTGAAAACGGTAGCAATCAGCCCCAGCATTTT
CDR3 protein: CASSENGSNQPQHF

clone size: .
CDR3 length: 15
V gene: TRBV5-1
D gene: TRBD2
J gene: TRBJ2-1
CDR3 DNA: TGCGCCAGCAGCACAAGGGCGGGGGGCCCGCCTGAGCAGTTCTTC
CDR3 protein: CASSTRAGGPPEQFF

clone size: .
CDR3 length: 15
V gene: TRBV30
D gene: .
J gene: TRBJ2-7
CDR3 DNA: TGTGCCTGGGGGGGTGCGGGGCTAGGGGTGAGTGAGCAGTACTTC
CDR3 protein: CAWGGAGLGVSEQYF

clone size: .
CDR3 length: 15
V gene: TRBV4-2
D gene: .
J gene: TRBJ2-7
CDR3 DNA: TGTGCCAGCAGCCCGGCGGCACAGGGACCCTACGAGCAGTACTTC
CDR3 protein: CASSPAAQGPYEQYF

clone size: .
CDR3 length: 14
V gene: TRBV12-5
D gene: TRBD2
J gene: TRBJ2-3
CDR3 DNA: TGTGCTAGTGCCCGGGGGGGCCTCACAGATACGCAGTATTTT
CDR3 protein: CASARGGLTDTQYF

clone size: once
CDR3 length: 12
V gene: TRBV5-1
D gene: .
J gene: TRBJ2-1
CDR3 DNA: TGCGCCAGCAGCTTGGCCCCAGGTGAGAAGTTCTTC
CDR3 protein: CASSLAPGEKFF

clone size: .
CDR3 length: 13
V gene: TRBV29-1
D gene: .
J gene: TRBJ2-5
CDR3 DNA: TGCAGCGTTGATCCACAGGGTCGAGAGACCCAGTACTTC
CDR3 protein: CSVDPQGRETQYF

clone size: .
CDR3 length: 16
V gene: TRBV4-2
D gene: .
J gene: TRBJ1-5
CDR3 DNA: TGTGCCAGCAGCCAAGATGGACAAGGGCGCAATCAGCCCCAGCATTTT
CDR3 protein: CASSQDGQGRNQPQHF

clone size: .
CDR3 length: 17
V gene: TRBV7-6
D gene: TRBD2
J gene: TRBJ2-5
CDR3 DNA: TGTGCCAGCAGCTTGGGGGTACGGGGGGGTCGCCAAGAGACCCAGTACTTC
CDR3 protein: CASSLGVRGGRQETQYF

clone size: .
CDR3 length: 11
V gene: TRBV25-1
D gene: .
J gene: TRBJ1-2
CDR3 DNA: TGTGCCAGCAGTGAATATGGGGGCTACACCTTC
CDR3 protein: CASSEYGGYTF

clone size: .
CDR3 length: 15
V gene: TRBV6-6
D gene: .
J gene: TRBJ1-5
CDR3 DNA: TGTGCCAGCACCGCGAGGCCAGAGGCCAATCAGCCCCAGCATTTT
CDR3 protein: CASTARPEANQPQHF

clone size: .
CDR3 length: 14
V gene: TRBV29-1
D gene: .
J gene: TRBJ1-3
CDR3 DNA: TGCAGCGTTGTATTGGATATCTCTGGAAACACCATATATTTT
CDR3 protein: CSVVLDISGNTIYF

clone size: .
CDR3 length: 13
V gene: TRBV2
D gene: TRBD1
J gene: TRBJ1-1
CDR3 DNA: TGTGCCAGTAACCGGGACAGGGGGACTGAAGCTTTCTTT
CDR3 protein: CASNRDRGTEAFF